This T cell receptor (beta chain) was obtained from a study of CD8 T cells in ankylosing spondylitis. Whole-study results and caveats: Reported data indicate significant enrichment of disease-linked clones within matched ankylosing spondylitis synovial fluid. Made up of eight highly homologous variants, a TCR beta motif appeared characteristic of ankylosing spondylitis blood. Reactive arthritis synovial fluid and blood previously showed some of these motif variants.

This clonotype has only a few counts. What it binds is not known. Researchers built TCR beta libraries using quantitative 5'-RACE with molecular barcodes. Via MiXCR, TCRdb re-called the 5' RACE reads, giving one row per CDR3 protein. In the table there are under 450,000 distinct CDR3 sequences, more than 20% of which are singletons. What was sequenced was blood, either unsorted or a sorted T cell fraction (not recorded which). This TCR derives from a male donor with ankylosing spondylitis or in good health (not recorded which).

This chain's CDR3 is CASRSVLGGNTGELFF. Written as DNA, the CDR3 is TGTGCCAGCAGATCCGTTTTGGGGGGGAACACCGGGGAGCTGTTTTTT. This chain connects TRBV3-1 to TRBJ2-2; D possibly corresponds to TRBD2 (6 bases). CDR3 length: 16 residues. Trimming pared 6 bases from V and 1 base from J, leaving 15 bases between. Per the germline V gene, CDR1 is LGHDT and CDR2 is YNNKEL (reference sequence). The complete variable domain, with remaining parts taken from reference TRBV3-1 and TRBJ2-2, reads DTAVSQTPKYLVTQMGNDKSIKCEQNLGHDTMYWYKQDSKKFLKIMFSYNNKELIINETVPNRFSPKSPDKAHLNLHINSLELGDSAVYFCASRSVLGGNTGELFFGEGSRLTVL.